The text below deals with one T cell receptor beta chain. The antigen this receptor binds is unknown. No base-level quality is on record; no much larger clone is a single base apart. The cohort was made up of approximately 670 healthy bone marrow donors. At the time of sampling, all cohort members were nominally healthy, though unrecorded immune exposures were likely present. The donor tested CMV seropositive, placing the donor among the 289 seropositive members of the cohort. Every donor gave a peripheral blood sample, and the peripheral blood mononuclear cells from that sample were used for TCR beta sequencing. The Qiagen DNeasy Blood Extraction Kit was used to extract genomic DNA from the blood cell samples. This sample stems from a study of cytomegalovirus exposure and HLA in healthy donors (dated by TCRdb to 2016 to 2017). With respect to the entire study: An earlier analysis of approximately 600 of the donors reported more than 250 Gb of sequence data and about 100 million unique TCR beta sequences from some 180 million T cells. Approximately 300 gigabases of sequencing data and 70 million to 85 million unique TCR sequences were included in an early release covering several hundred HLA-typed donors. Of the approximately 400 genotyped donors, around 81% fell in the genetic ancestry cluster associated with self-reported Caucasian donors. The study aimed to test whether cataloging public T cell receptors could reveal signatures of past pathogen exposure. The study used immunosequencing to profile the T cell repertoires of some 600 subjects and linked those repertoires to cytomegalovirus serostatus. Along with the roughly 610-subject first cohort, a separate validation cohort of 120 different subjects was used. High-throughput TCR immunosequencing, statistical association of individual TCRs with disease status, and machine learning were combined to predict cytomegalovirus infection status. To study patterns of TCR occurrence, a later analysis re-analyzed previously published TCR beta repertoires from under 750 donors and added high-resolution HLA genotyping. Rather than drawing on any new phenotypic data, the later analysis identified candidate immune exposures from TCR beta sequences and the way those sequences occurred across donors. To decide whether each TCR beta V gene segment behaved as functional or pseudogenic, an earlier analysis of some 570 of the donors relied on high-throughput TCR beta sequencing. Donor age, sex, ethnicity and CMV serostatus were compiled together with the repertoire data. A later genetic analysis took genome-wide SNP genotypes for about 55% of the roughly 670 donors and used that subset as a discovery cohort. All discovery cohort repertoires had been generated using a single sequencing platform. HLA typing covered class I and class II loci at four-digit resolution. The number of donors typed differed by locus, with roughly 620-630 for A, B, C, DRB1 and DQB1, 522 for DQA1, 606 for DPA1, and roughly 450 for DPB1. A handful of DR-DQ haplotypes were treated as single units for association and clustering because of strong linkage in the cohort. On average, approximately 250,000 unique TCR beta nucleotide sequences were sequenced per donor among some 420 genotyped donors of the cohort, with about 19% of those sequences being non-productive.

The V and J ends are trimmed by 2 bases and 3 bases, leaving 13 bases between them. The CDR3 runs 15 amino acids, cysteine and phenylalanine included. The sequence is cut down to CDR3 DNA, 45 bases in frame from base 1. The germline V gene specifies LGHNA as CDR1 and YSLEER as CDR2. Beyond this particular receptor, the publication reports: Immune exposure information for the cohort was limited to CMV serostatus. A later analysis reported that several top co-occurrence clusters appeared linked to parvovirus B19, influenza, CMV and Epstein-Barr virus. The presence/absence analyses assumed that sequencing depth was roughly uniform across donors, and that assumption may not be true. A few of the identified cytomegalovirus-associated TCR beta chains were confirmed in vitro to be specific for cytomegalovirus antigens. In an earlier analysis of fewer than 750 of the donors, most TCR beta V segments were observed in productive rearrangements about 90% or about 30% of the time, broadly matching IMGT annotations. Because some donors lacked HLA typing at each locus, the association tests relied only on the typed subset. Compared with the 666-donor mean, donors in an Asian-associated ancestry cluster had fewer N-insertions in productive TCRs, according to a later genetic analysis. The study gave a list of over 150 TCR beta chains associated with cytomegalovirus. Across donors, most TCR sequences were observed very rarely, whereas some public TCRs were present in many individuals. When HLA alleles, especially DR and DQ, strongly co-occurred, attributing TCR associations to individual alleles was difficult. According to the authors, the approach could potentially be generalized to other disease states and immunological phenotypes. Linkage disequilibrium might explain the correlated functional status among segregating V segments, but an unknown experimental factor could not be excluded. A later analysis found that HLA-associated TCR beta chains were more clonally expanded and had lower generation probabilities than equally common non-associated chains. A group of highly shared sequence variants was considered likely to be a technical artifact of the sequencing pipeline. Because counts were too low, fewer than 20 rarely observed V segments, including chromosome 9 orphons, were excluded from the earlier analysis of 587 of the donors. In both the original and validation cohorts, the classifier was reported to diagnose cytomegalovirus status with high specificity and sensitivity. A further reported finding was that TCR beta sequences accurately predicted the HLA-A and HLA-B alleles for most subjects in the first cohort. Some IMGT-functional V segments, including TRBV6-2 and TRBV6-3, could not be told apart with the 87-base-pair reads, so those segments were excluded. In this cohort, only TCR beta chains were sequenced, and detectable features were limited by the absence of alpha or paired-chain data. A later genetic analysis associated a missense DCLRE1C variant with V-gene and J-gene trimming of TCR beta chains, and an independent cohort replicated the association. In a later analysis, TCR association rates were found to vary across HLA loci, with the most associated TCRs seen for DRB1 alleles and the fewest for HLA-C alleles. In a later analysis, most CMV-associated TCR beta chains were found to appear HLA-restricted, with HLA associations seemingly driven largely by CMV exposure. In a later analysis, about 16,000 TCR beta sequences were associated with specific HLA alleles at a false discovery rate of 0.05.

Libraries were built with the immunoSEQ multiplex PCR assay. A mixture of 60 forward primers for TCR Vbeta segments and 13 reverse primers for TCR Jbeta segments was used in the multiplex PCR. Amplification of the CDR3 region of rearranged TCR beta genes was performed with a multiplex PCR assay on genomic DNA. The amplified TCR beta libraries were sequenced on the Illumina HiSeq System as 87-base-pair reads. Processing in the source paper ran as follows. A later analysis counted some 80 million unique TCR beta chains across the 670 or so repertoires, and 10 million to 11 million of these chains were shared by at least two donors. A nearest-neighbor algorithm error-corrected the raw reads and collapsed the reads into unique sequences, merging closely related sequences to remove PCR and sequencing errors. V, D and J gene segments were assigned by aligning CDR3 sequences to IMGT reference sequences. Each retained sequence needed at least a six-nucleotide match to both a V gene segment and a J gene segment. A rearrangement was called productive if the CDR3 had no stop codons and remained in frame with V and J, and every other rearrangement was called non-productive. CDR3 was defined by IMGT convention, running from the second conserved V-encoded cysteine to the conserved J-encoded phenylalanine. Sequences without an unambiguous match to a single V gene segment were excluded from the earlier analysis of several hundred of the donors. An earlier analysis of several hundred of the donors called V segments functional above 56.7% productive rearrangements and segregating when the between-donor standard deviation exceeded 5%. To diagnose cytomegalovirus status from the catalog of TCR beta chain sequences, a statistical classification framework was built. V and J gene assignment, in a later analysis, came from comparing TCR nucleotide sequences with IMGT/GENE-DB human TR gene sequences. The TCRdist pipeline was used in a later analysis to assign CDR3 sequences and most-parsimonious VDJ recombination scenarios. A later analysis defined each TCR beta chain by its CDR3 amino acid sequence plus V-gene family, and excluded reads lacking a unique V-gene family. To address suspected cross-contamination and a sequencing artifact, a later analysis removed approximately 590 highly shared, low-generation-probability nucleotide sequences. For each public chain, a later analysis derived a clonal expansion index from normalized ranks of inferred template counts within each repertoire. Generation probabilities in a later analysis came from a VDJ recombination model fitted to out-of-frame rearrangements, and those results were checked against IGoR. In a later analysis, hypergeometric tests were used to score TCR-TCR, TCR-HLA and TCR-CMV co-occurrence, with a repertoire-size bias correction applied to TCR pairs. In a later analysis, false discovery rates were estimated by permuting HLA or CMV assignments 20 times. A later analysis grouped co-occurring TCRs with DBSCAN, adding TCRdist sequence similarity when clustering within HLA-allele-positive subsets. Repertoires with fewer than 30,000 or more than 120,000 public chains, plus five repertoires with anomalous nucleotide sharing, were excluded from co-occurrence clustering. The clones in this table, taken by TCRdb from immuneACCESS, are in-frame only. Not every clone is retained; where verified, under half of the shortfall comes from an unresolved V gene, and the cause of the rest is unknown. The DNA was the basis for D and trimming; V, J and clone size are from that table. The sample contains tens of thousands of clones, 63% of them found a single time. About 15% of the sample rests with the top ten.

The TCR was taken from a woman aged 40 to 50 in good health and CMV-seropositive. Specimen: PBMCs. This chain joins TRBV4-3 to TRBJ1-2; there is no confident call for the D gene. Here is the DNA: TGCGCCAGCAGCCAAATCGAGGGAGTCGACTATGGCTACACCTTC. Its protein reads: CASSQIEGVDYGYTF.